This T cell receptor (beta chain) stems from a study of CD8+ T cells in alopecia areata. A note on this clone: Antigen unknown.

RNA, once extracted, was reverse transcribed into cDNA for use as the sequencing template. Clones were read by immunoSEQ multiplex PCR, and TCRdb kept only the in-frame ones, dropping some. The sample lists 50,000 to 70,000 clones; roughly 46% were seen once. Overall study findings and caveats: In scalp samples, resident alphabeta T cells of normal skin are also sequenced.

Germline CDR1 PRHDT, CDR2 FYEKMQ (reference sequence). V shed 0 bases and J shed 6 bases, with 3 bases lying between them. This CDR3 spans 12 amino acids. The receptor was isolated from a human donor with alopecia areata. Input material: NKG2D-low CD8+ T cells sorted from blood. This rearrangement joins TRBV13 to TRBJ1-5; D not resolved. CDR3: CASSLGSQPQHF. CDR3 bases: TGTGCCAGCAGCTTAGGCTCTCAGCCCCAGCATTTT.